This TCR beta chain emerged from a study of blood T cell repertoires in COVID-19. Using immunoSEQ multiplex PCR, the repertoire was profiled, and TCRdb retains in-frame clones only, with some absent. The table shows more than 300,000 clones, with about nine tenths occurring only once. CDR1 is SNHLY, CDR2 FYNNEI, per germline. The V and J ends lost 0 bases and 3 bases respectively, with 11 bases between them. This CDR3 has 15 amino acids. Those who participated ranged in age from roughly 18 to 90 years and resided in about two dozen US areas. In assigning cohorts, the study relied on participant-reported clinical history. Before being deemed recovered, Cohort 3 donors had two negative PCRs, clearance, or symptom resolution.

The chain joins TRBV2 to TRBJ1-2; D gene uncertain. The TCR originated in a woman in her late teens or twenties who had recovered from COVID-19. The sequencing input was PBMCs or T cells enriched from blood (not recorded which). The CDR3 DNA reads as TGTGCCAGCAGTGAAGCGGCCGCCAGGTACTATGGCTACACCTTC. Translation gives CASSEAAARYYGYTF.